This TCR beta chain is drawn from a study of blood T cell repertoires in COVID-19. Study at large: PBMCs, B-cell-depleted T cells, or T cells were the source of the cDNA or gDNA that made up the material.

Method: immunoSEQ multiplex PCR; TCRdb's copy keeps in-frame clones and lacks some. The data show about 150,000 clones, around 77% seen once. Germline V gene sequence: CDR1 SGHNT, CDR2 YYREEE (reference sequence). Trimming cost V 0 bases and J 5 bases, with 12 bases left between them. The CDR3 has 15 residues. Sequenced input: peripheral blood. The sequence was obtained from a man aged 50 to 59 with active or convalescent COVID-19. V usage is TRBV5-4 and J usage is TRBJ2-1, with a weak D call TRBD2 (5 bases). Here the CDR3 DNA reads TGTGCCAGCAGCTTGGGGAGCGGAGAGCACAATGAGCAGTTCTTC. Protein product: CASSLGSGEHNEQFF.